A single sample gave rise to the 4 T cell receptor beta chains below, sequenced in a study of blood T cell repertoires in COVID-19. Libraries were prepared by immunoSEQ multiplex PCR; TCRdb keeps only in-frame clonotypes and omits some of them. The sample contains about 77,000 clones, roughly 90% of which appear only once. Input material: peripheral blood. All receptors derive from a woman of 80 years or more with active or convalescent COVID-19.

The chain employs TRBV3-1 (or the pseudogene TRBV3-2) and TRBJ1-2; no definite D call. V was clipped by 0 bases and J by 8 bases, with 13 bases between them. This CDR3 comprises 14 residues. Germline lookup yields CDR1 LGHDT and CDR2 YNNKEL (reference sequence). The CDR3 nucleotides read TGTGCCAGCAGCCAAGATCCTGGATCGCGGGGCTACACCTTC. Protein: CASSQDPGSRGYTF.

This chain uses TRBV28 with TRBJ1-6; unclear D gene. Germline V CDR1 and CDR2: MDHEN, SYDVKM. There are 14 residues in the CDR3. The V gene lost 1 base and the J gene lost 9 bases, with 10 bases spanning the gap. CDR3: CASSLSTAGSPLHF. CDR3 DNA sequence: TGTGCCAGCAGTTTATCTACCGCAGGTTCACCCCTCCACTTT.

The chain employs TRBV25-1 and TRBJ1-6, with D maybe TRBD1 (5 bases). Per the germline V gene, CDR1 is MGHDK and CDR2 is SYGVNS. V gave up 9 bases and J gave up 3 bases, with 12 bases separating them. The CDR3 runs 14 residues. This CDR3 reads CASSRDSYNSPLHF. The CDR3 nucleotides are TGTGCCAGTTCGCGAGACAGCTATAATTCACCCCTCCACTTT.

The genes are TRBV11-3 and TRBJ2-2, with a tentative D call TRBD1 (5 bases). Germline loops: CDR1 SGHNT, CDR2 YENEEA. This CDR3 region has 15 residues. The V gene lost 5 bases and the J gene lost 6 bases, with 16 bases spanning the gap. The CDR3 bases are TGTGCCAGCAGCCCGCAGGACACCGACTCCGGGGAGCTGTTTTTT. This codes for CASSPQDTDSGELFF. Looking up the rest from reference TRBV11-3 and TRBJ2-2 gives the full variable domain: EAGVVQSPRYKIIEKKQPVAFWCNPISGHNTLYWYLQNLGQGPELLIRYENEEAVDDSQLPKDRFSAERLKGVDSTLKIQPAELGDSAVYLCASSPQDTDSGELFFGEGSRLTVL.